Below are 13 T cell receptor beta chains sequenced from a single sample in a study of blood T cell repertoires in COVID-19. TCRdb's copy holds only in-frame clones and misses some; the assay was immunoSEQ multiplex PCR. There are roughly 180,000 clones in the sample; about four fifths occur only once, and about 11% lies in the top ten. The material sequenced was peripheral blood. Receptor source: a woman aged 35 to 49 with COVID-19, enrolled during active disease.

This clone was picked up many times. The chain combines TRBV11-1 with TRBJ1-2; maybe TRBD1 (6 bases). V was pared by 5 bases and J by 4 bases, with 14 bases between. In germline, CDR1 is SGHAT, CDR2 FQDESV (reference sequence). The CDR3 is 14 residues long. This CDR3 reads CASSPTMDSYGYTF. The CDR3 DNA is TGTGCCAGCAGCCCAACGATGGACAGCTATGGCTACACCTTC.

J is TRBJ2-7 and V is TRBV30; 12 bases are shared with TRBD1. Germline loops: CDR1 GTSNPN, CDR2 SVGIG (reference sequence). The V segment lost 3 bases and the J segment 6 bases; nucleotides outside the gene matches: 6. This CDR3 has 14 amino acids. Here the CDR3 DNA reads TGTGCCTGGAGGGGGACAGGGGGCGCCTCCGAGCAGTACTTC. Protein: CAWRGTGGASEQYF.

The chain couples TRBV6-6 to TRBJ2-2; 7 bases match TRBD2. V trimming: 5 bases; J trimming: 5 bases; junction bases outside the gene matches: 8. Germline V CDR1 and CDR2: MNHNY, SVGAGI (reference sequence). The CDR3 runs 15 residues. The chain's CDR3 is CASSPGTTHTGELFF. The CDR3 nucleotides are TGTGCCAGCAGTCCCGGGACTACCCATACCGGGGAGCTGTTTTTT.

This clone was seen only once. The chain recombines TRBV14 with TRBJ2-3, with 7 bases lining up with TRBD1. CDR3 size: 14 residues. Germline assignment: CDR1 SGHDN and CDR2 FVKESK. The V gene end was trimmed by 4 bases and the J gene end by 9 bases; junction bases not matched to a gene: 10. The CDR3 region is CASSRITGVGTQYF. CDR3 bases: TGTGCCAGCAGCCGAATTACAGGGGTTGGCACGCAGTATTTT.

The chain uses TRBV6-5 and TRBJ2-3, with 7 bases that match TRBD2. The CDR3 is 16 residues long. J was trimmed by 3 bases and V by 2 bases; bases with no gene match: 8. Germline V lookup: CDR1 MNHEY, CDR2 SVGAGI. The CDR3, as DNA: TGTGCCAGCAGTTACGGGGGAGGGCCCCGTACAGATACGCAGTATTTT. It encodes CASSYGGGPRTDTQYF.

The CDR3: CASSFTGGIYEQYF. In DNA form, the CDR3 reads TGCGCCAGCAGCTTTACAGGGGGCATCTACGAGCAGTACTTC. The rearrangement links TRBV5-1 to TRBJ2-7, with 9 bases that match TRBD1. J gave up 3 bases and V 2 bases, and 3 bases lay outside the gene matches. Germline V gene lookup returns CDR1 SGHRS and CDR2 YFSETQ. The CDR3 totals 14 residues.

This clone has just a few counts. The chain combines TRBV2 with TRBJ2-2; D ambiguous. V was trimmed by 7 bases and J by 2 bases, leaving 14 bases between them. CDR1 is SNHLY, CDR2 FYNNEI, per germline. The CDR3 has 15 amino acids. The CDR3 protein is CASTPVTVNTGELFF. The DNA for the CDR3 is TGTGCCAGCACCCCTGTTACAGTTAACACCGGGGAGCTGTTTTTT.

The chain recombines TRBV20-1 with TRBJ2-1, with 9 positions matching TRBD1. Per the germline V gene, CDR1 is DFQATT and CDR2 is SNEGSKA (reference sequence). This CDR3 spans 12 amino acids. After removal of 3 bases from V and 10 bases from J, the junction contained 4 bases not matched to a gene. For the CDR3, the DNA is TGCAGTGCTAGTACAGGGGGCGAGGAGCAGTTCTTC. It is translated as CSASTGGEEQFF.

In the case of this clone: One end of the junction fails to match germline, which may point to a read error. The genes are TRBV6-1 and TRBJ2-7; tentatively, D is TRBD1 (6 bases). The CDR3 contains 13 residues. Germline V gene sequence: CDR1 MNHNS, CDR2 SASEGT. The CDR3 DNA follows: TGTGCCAGCAGAGAAGCCACAGGGTACGAGCAGTACTTC. Translated, it gives CASREATGYEQYF.

The J gene is TRBJ1-6, the V gene TRBV5-1; D may be TRBD1 (6 bases). V gave up 0 bases and J gave up 7 bases, with 8 bases separating them. The CDR3 runs 14 residues. Germline CDR1 is SGHRS and CDR2 is YFSETQ. The CDR3 nucleotides read TGCGCCAGCAGCTTGGGACAGGACAATTCACCCCTCCACTTT. Its translation: CASSLGQDNSPLHF.

This clone has just a few counts. The chain has TRBV19 and TRBJ2-5; the D gene is possibly TRBD2 (6 bases). This CDR3 comprises 13 residues. Trimming removed 4 bases from V and 2 bases from J, with 8 bases in between. Germline V gene lookup returns CDR1 LNHDA and CDR2 SQIVND (reference sequence). DNA of the CDR3: TGTGCCAGTAGTAGGGGACTTCAAGAGACCCAGTACTTC. It specifies CASSRGLQETQYF.

The chain recombines TRBV19 with TRBJ2-7, with D possibly being TRBD1 (6 bases). Germline loops: CDR1 LNHDA, CDR2 SQIVND (reference sequence). Trimming cost V 3 bases and J 3 bases, with 15 bases left between them. CDR3 length: 15 residues. CDR3 DNA: TGTGCCAGTAGTATTTCGGGACAAGAAAACTACGAGCAGTACTTC. Residues: CASSISGQENYEQYF.

The chain is built from TRBV11-2 and TRBJ1-6; no definite D call. The CDR3 runs 15 residues. The germline CDR1 and CDR2 sequences are SGHAT and FQNNGV. V lost 5 bases to trimming and J lost 9 bases, with 17 bases between them. The CDR3 is CASSPGADRRSPLHF. The CDR3 nucleotides are TGTGCCAGCAGCCCAGGAGCGGATAGACGTTCACCCCTCCACTTT.